The 32 T cell receptor beta chains below were found in one sample sequenced in a study of T cell clonality in common variable immunodeficiency. Clones were sequenced by immunoSEQ multiplex PCR, and TCRdb holds only the in-frame ones, with some missing. This repertoire holds around 55,000 clones, and none appear only once. Sequencing was carried out using peripheral blood mononuclear cells. These receptors all stem from a person between 18 and 70 years old in good health.

This clone was picked up many times. The CDR3 here is CASRMTWQGAGELFF. CDR3 DNA (partial): TGCGCCAGCCGTATGACCTGGCAGGGGGCCGGGGAG. The chain is built from TRBV5-1 and TRBJ2-2; TRBD1 aligns across 7 bases. The read finishes 3 residues shy of the CDR3 end, and the germline J gene is used to complete it. The CDR3 sequence is 15 residues long. Germline V lookup: CDR1 SGHRS, CDR2 YFSETQ. Losses at the gene ends were 7 bases for V and 6 bases for J; bases not matched to a gene: 12.

This clone was seen ten or more times. Coverage ceases 3 residues before the CDR3 finishes, and the germline J gene fills in the end. This sequence joins TRBV7-9 and TRBJ2-1, with D perhaps matching TRBD1 (7 bases). The germline V gene has CDR1 SEHNR and CDR2 FQNEAQ (reference sequence). The CDR3 is 15 amino acids. V lost 3 bases, J lost 6 bases, and 15 bases lay in between. The CDR3 sequence: CASSLRDSLSNEQFF. The covered CDR3 bases are TGTGCCAGCAGCTTGCGGGACAGCCTTTCCAATGAG.

This clone has a count of ten or more. The CDR3 end is not reached by the read, which stops 3 residues before it; the germline J gene fills it in. The rearrangement uses TRBV2 and TRBJ2-3; D is unresolved. In germline, CDR1 is SNHLY, CDR2 FYNNEI. The CDR3 length is 14 residues. Trimming took 4 bases from V and 2 from J, leaving 10 bases between them. The CDR3 loop reads CASSGLVATDTQYF. Incomplete CDR3 DNA: TGTGCCAGCAGTGGGCTCGTAGCCACAGATACG.

This clone appeared many times. The observed sequence ends 3 residues before the CDR3 terminus, with the missing tail filled in from the germline J gene. The chain joins TRBV30 to TRBJ2-1; D ambiguous. The CDR3 consists of 11 residues. Deletions cut 3 bases from V and 8 bases from J, with 8 bases between. CDR1 and CDR2 (germline): GTSNPN, SVGIG (reference sequence). The CDR3 is CAWREPYEQFF. CDR3 DNA, as far as it was read: TGTGCCTGGAGAGAGCCCTATGAG.

This clone was counted ten times or more. From the germline J gene comes the end of the CDR3, since the read stops 3 residues before it. This chain joins TRBV2 and TRBJ2-3, with 8 bases that match TRBD1. The junction had 8 bases not matched to a gene; V was cut back by 6 bases and J by 6 bases. The length of the CDR3 is 14 residues. Germline CDR1 SNHLY, CDR2 FYNNEI. CDR3 bases read: TGTGCCAGCAGAGAACAGGGGGGTTCGGATACG. Translation gives CASREQGGSDT. In full, the CDR3 reads CASREQGGSDTQYF.

This clone was seen many times. The DNA ends 3 residues before the CDR3 does, and the rest of the CDR3 is filled in from the germline J gene. This chain uses TRBV2 with TRBJ1-1, with 8 positions matching TRBD1. Germline-derived CDR1 and CDR2 are SNHLY and FYNNEI. The CDR3 sequence is 13 residues long. Trimming cost V 7 bases and J 5 bases; bases outside gene matches: 6. CDR3 sequence: CASIHRGWTEAFF. CDR3 DNA (partial): TGTGCCAGCATTCACAGGGGGTGGACTGAA.

Comments on this clone: The read is 3 residues too short to cover the CDR3 end, so that end is filled in from the germline J gene. The V call is TRBV6-1, the J call TRBJ1-2, with D perhaps TRBD1 (6 bases). The V gene's germline CDR1 is MNHNS and CDR2 SASEGT. The CDR3 is 15 amino acids. The DNA read from the CDR3 is TGTGCCAGCAGTGAAGGGACAGCGGGGTCCTACGAC. Its translation is CASSEGTAGSYD. The complete CDR3 sequence is CASSEGTAGSYDYTF.

This clone was observed at least ten times. The read stops 3 residues short of the end of the CDR3; the missing end is completed from the germline J gene. The J gene is TRBJ2-2, the V gene TRBV13; unclear D gene. V lost 5 bases, J lost 7 bases, and 8 bases lay in between. The CDR3 is 12 amino acids. Germline CDR1 reads PRHDT; CDR2 reads FYEKMQ (reference sequence). The chain's CDR3 is CASSVRGGELFF. CDR3 bases read: TGTGCCAGCAGCGTCAGAGGCGGGGAG.

This clone was picked up many times. The CDR3 goes on 3 residues after the read ends, and that part is filled in from the germline J gene. The chain combines TRBV30 with TRBJ1-2; D gene uncertain. The length of the CDR3 is 15 residues. Germline V gene data show CDR1 as GTSNPN and CDR2 as SVGIG (reference sequence). The CDR3 reads CAWSVPGSKSWGYTF. CDR3 DNA (partial): TGTGCCTGGAGTGTACCAGGTTCGAAGTCGTGGGGC.

This clone came up many times. The CDR3 end falls 3 residues outside the read, so it is completed with the germline J gene. The genes are TRBV13 and TRBJ1-6; 11 positions agree with TRBD1. The V gene end was trimmed by 2 bases and the J gene end by 9 bases; junction bases not matched to a gene: 3. Germline loops: CDR1 PRHDT, CDR2 FYEKMQ (reference sequence). This CDR3 spans 15 amino acids. This CDR3 is CASSLRGQGVSPLHF. CDR3 DNA (partial): TGTGCCAGCAGCTTACGGGGACAGGGGGTTTCACCC.

This clone has ten or more counts. The CDR3 end is not reached by the read, which stops 3 residues before it; the germline J gene fills it in. The genes are TRBV20-1 and TRBJ2-3, with 10 bases that match TRBD2. Per germline, CDR1 DFQATT and CDR2 SNEGSKA (reference sequence). With V trimmed by 0 bases and J by 2 bases, 5 bases remained unmatched. The CDR3 has 16 amino acids. The DNA read from the CDR3 is TGCAGTGCTAGAGATGCGCTAGCGGGAGACACAGATACG. This translates into CSARDALAGDTDT. The full CDR3 protein reads CSARDALAGDTDTQYF.

This clone was recorded at least ten times. From the germline J gene comes the end of the CDR3, since the read stops 3 residues before it. This rearrangement joins TRBV7-3 to TRBJ2-6; D possibly corresponds to TRBD1 (6 bases). The CDR3 is 16 residues long. Trimming left V 1 base short and J 4 bases short, with 11 bases between. CDR1 is SGHTA, CDR2 FQGTGA, per germline. Incomplete CDR3 DNA: TGTGCCAGCAGCTTAAGGTCAGGGGCGGGGGCCAACGTC. It encodes CASSLRSGAGANV. The CDR3 reads in full as CASSLRSGAGANVLTF.

This clone was observed many times. With the read ending 3 residues before the CDR3 end, the germline J gene is used to fill in that end. This chain links TRBV20-1 with TRBJ2-1, with TRBD2 matching 14 bases. CDR3 length equals 15 residues. Per germline, CDR1 DFQATT and CDR2 SNEGSKA (reference sequence). The junction had 4 bases not matched to a gene; V was cut back by 0 bases and J by 9 bases. CDR3 bases read: TGCAGTGCTAGAGATAGACTAGCGGGAGGGGCTGAG. Translated, it gives CSARDRLAGGAE. The entire CDR3 protein reads CSARDRLAGGAEQFF.

The table lists this clone with many counts. The sequenced fragment ends 3 residues before the CDR3 boundary, so the rest is inferred from the germline J gene. The gene calls are TRBV18 and TRBJ2-1; maybe TRBD2 (5 bases). Trimming shortened V by 3 bases and J by 9 bases, and 9 bases separated the two germline ends. The CDR3 loop spans 12 amino acids. The germline gives CDR1 KGHSH, CDR2 LQKENI. CDR3 DNA (partial): TGTGCCAGCTCACCTGTAGCGATTGAG. It is translated as CASSPVAIE. The complete CDR3 protein is CASSPVAIEQFF. Looking up the rest from reference TRBV18 and TRBJ2-1 gives the full variable domain: NAGVMQNPRHLVRRRGQEARLRCSPMKGHSHVYWYRQLPEEGLKFMVYLQKENIIDESGMPKERFSAEFPKEGPSILRIQQVVRGDSAAYFCASSPVAIEQFFGPGTRLTVL.

This clone has at least ten counts. The sequence runs out 3 residues before the end of the CDR3; the remainder is reconstructed from the germline J gene. The V call is TRBV5-4, the J call TRBJ1-6; TRBD1 might be the D (6 bases). This CDR3 contains 15 residues. Germline CDR1 and CDR2: SGHNT and YYREEE (reference sequence). CDR3 bases read: TGTGCCAGCAGCTTGTCGGCACAGGGCACTCGGGCC. Translating gives CASSLSAQGTRA. The CDR3 in its entirety is CASSLSAQGTRALHF.

This clone was recorded many times. The CDR3 end is not reached by the read, which stops 3 residues before it; the germline J gene fills it in. The chain recombines TRBV2 with TRBJ2-1, with 11 bases identical to TRBD2. CDR1 SNHLY and CDR2 FYNNEI come from the germline V gene. V trimming: 8 bases; J trimming: 9 bases; junction bases outside the gene matches: 12. The CDR3 runs 15 residues. This CDR3 reads CASLTSGVPGGEQFF. Incomplete CDR3 DNA: TGTGCCAGCCTGACTAGCGGGGTTCCTGGGGGTGAG. The full variable domain, with the rest looked up from reference TRBV2 and TRBJ2-1, is EPEVTQTPSHQVTQMGQEVILRCVPISNHLYFYWYRQILGQKVEFLVSFYNNEISEKSEIFDDQFSVERPDGSNFTLKIRSTKLEDSAMYFCASLTSGVPGGEQFFGPGTRLTVL.

The sample holds many counts of this clone. Sequencing ends 3 residues short of the CDR3 end; the germline J gene provides the rest. This rearrangement joins TRBV30 to TRBJ1-5; D is unclear. Germline V lookup: CDR1 GTSNPN, CDR2 SVGIG (reference sequence). This CDR3 comprises 14 residues. V was shortened by 3 bases and J by 3 bases, with 12 bases between the two germline ends. The CDR3 spells CAWRSSSPNQPQHF. CDR3 bases read: TGTGCCTGGAGAAGTAGCAGTCCCAATCAGCCC.

This clone was picked up many times. The CDR3 end is not reached by the read, which stops 3 residues before it; the germline J gene fills it in. V and J are TRBV7-9 and TRBJ2-1; 8 bases are a match to TRBD1. The junction had 3 bases not matched to a gene; V was cut back by 5 bases and J by 3 bases. This CDR3 contains 14 residues. Germline V gene data show CDR1 as SEHNR and CDR2 as FQNEAQ (reference sequence). The chain's CDR3 is CASSQGQDYNEQFF. The CDR3 bases that were read are TGTGCCAGCAGCCAGGGACAGGACTACAATGAG.

The table lists this clone with many counts. The read halts 3 residues ahead of the CDR3 end, with the missing end drawn from the germline J gene. This sequence joins TRBV5-4 and TRBJ1-2, with 8 bases matching TRBD1. The CDR3 is 16 residues long. The germline V gene has CDR1 SGHNT and CDR2 YYREEE (reference sequence). Trimming cost V 6 bases and J 0 bases; bases outside gene matches: 10. CDR3 protein: CASTTGGTKANYGYTF. CDR3 DNA, as far as it was read: TGTGCCAGCACCACAGGGGGAACCAAAGCTAACTATGGC.

This clone was counted many times. The read finishes 3 residues shy of the CDR3 end, and the germline J gene is used to complete it. The J gene is TRBJ2-2, the V gene TRBV5-4; 10 nucleotides align to TRBD1. Germline V gene data show CDR1 as SGHNT and CDR2 as YYREEE (reference sequence). The CDR3 extends over 16 amino acids. The trim removed 4 bases at V and 3 bases at J, leaving 6 bases unmatched. Here the CDR3 reads CASSDRGLSDTGELFF. Partial CDR3 DNA: TGTGCCAGCAGCGACAGGGGGCTGTCGGACACCGGGGAG.

This clone was recorded at least ten times. The read ends 3 residues shy of where the CDR3 ends; the end is completed using the germline J gene. The rearrangement joins TRBV6-2 or TRBV6-3 to TRBJ2-3; 12 bases are shared with TRBD1. The germline CDR1 and CDR2 sequences are MNHEY and SVGEGT. Trimming removed 7 bases from V and 5 bases from J; junction bases left unmatched: 10. The CDR3 length is 16 residues. The sequenced part of the CDR3 DNA is TGTGCCAGCATCATAGGGACAGGGGGCAAGGAAGATACG. This gives the protein CASIIGTGGKEDT. The whole CDR3 sequence reads CASIIGTGGKEDTQYF.

This clone was counted many times. The read halts 3 residues ahead of the CDR3 end, with the missing end drawn from the germline J gene. V and J are TRBV30 and TRBJ1-2; tentative D call: TRBD1 (5 bases). The germline V gene has CDR1 GTSNPN and CDR2 SVGIG (reference sequence). This CDR3 has 15 residues. The germline V and J ends were trimmed by 1 base and 0 bases, with 12 bases remaining between them. The CDR3 sequence: CAWSAPTASNYGYTF. Incomplete CDR3 DNA: TGTGCCTGGAGTGCCCCGACAGCGTCTAACTATGGC.

At least ten counts were recorded for this clone. With the read ending 3 residues before the CDR3 end, the germline J gene is used to fill in that end. The chain recombines TRBV9 with TRBJ2-2, with a possible D match to TRBD1 (6 bases). This CDR3 spans 15 amino acids. Germline lookup yields CDR1 SGDLS and CDR2 YYNGEE. The V end lost 4 bases, the J end lost 7 bases, and 17 bases lay between the germline ends. The CDR3 bases that were read are TGTGCCAGCAGCCCTAGGGGGAGAGGGAGCGGGGAG. Encoded protein: CASSPRGRGSGE. In full, the CDR3 is CASSPRGRGSGELFF.

This clone was detected ten times or more. The read comes to an end 3 residues before the CDR3 does, leaving the germline J gene to fill in the end. The chain uses TRBV7-2 and TRBJ1-1; no clear D. CDR3 length: 16 amino acids. Germline loops: CDR1 SGHTA, CDR2 FQGNSA. The sequenced part of the CDR3 DNA is TGTGCAAGTCGCTTAGCGCGGAGGGTAGCGACAAATGAA. Residues: CASRLARRVATNE. The full-length CDR3 reads as CASRLARRVATNEAFF.

This clone was recorded at least ten times. From the germline J gene comes the end of the CDR3, since the read stops 3 residues before it. The chain couples TRBV29-1 to TRBJ1-2; TRBD1 matches 10 bases. V shed 6 bases and J 6 bases; nucleotides not matched to a gene: 7. The CDR3 is 13 residues long. Per the germline V gene, CDR1 is SQVTM and CDR2 is ANQGSEA. Here the CDR3 reads CSVVAGQGNGYTF. CDR3 bases read: TGCAGCGTCGTCGCGGGACAGGGGAATGGC.

The sample holds many counts of this clone. The CDR3 is cut off 3 residues early in the read; its end comes from the germline J gene. This sequence joins TRBV29-1 and TRBJ1-2; TRBD1 matches 9 bases. Germline loops: CDR1 SQVTM, CDR2 ANQGSEA. The CDR3 has 16 amino acids. The V segment lost 6 bases and the J segment 4 bases; nucleotides outside the gene matches: 15. The part of the CDR3 DNA that was read is TGCAGCGTGAATGGGGACAGGGACTTAATCAGCTATGGC. Protein sequence: CSVNGDRDLISYG. The entire CDR3 protein is CSVNGDRDLISYGYTF.

In its sample, this clone was seen many times. The read is 3 residues too short to cover the CDR3 end, so that end is filled in from the germline J gene. The V and J genes are TRBV2 and TRBJ2-2; D is possibly TRBD1 (6 bases). The CDR3 totals 15 residues. Germline lookup yields CDR1 SNHLY and CDR2 FYNNEI. V dropped 7 bases and J dropped 3 bases, with 15 bases sitting between them. CDR3 DNA (partial): TGTGCCAGCAAAGAGAGACAGGACTACACCGGGGAG. Translating it yields CASKERQDYTGE. The whole CDR3 sequence is CASKERQDYTGELFF.

In its sample, this clone was seen many times. The read ends 3 residues shy of where the CDR3 ends; the end is completed using the germline J gene. The chain couples TRBV5-5 to TRBJ1-1, with 7 bases lining up with TRBD1. In germline, CDR1 is SGHKS, CDR2 YYEKEE (reference sequence). J lost 3 bases, V lost 3 bases, and 2 bases had no gene match. The CDR3 loop spans 13 amino acids. The covered CDR3 bases are TGTGCCAGCAGCTCGACAGGGTACACTGAA. Amino acid sequence: CASSSTGYTE. The complete CDR3 protein is CASSSTGYTEAFF. The full variable domain, rest sourced from reference TRBV5-5 and TRBJ1-1, is DAGVTQSPTHLIKTRGQQVTLRCSPISGHKSVSWYQQVLGQGPQFIFQYYEKEERGRGNFPDRFSARQFPNYSSELNVNALLLGDSALYLCASSSTGYTEAFFGQGTRLTVV.

This clone was counted at least ten times. Sequencing ends 3 residues short of the CDR3 end; the germline J gene provides the rest. The chain recombines TRBV20-1 with TRBJ2-5; D perhaps matches TRBD2 (6 bases). Trimming stripped 6 bases from V and 4 bases from J, with 12 bases between. The germline V gene has CDR1 DFQATT and CDR2 SNEGSKA (reference sequence). This CDR3 has 12 residues. The part of the CDR3 DNA that was read is TGCAGTGCCCGACTGGGGGGAGAGACC. Amino acid sequence: CSARLGGET. The whole CDR3 region reads CSARLGGETQYF.

This clone appeared many times. The CDR3 extends 3 residues past the end of the read, so its final part is completed from the germline J gene. This chain uses TRBV6-4 with TRBJ2-2, with 9 bases that match TRBD1. Germline V gives CDR1 MRHNA, CDR2 SNTAGT. V was clipped by 3 bases and J by 4 bases; unmatched bases: 0. This CDR3 contains 14 residues. The CDR3 DNA, read in part, is TGTGCCAGCAGTGAACAGGGGGCCACCGGGGAG. It specifies CASSEQGATGE. The CDR3, in full, reads CASSEQGATGELFF.

This clone came up many times. The sequenced fragment ends 3 residues before the CDR3 boundary, so the rest is inferred from the germline J gene. This chain joins TRBV18 and TRBJ2-7, with a possible D match to TRBD1 (6 bases). V was shortened by 6 bases and J by 6 bases, with 15 bases between the two germline ends. The CDR3 length is 13 residues. Germline V CDR1 and CDR2: KGHSH, LQKENI. The CDR3 protein is CASSPGQFREQYF. The covered CDR3 bases are TGTGCCAGCTCTCCCGGACAGTTCCGCGAG.

This clone was seen only a few times. From the germline J gene comes the end of the CDR3, since the read stops 3 residues before it. J is TRBJ2-1 and V is TRBV19, with 11 bases fitting TRBD2. With V trimmed by 9 bases and J by 0 bases, 13 bases remained unmatched. This CDR3 is 18 amino acids long. Germline loops: CDR1 LNHDA, CDR2 SQIVND (reference sequence). The sequenced part of the CDR3 DNA is TGTGCCAGCCGGACCGGGACTAGCGGAGCGCCCTCCTACAATGAG. Its translation is CASRTGTSGAPSYNE. The CDR3 in its entirety is CASRTGTSGAPSYNEQFF.